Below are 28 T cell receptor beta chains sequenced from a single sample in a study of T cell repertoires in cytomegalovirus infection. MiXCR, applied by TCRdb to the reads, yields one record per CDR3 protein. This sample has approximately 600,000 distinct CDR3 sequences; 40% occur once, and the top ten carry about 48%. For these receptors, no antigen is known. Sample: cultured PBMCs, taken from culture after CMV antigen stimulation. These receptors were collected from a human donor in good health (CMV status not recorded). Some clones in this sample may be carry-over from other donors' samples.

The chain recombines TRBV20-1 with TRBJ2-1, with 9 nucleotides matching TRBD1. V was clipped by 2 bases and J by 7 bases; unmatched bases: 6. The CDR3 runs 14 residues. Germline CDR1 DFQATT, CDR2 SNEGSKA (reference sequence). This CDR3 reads CSARSRTGANEQFF. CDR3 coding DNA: TGCAGTGCTAGATCCCGGACAGGGGCAAATGAGCAGTTCTTC.

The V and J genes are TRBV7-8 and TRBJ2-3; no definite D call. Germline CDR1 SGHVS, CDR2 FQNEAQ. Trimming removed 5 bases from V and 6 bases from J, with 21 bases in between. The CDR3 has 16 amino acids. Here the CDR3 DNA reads TGTGCCAGCAGCCTGCGGACGGCCCTCTCACGGGATACGCAGTATTTT. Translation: CASSLRTALSRDTQYF.

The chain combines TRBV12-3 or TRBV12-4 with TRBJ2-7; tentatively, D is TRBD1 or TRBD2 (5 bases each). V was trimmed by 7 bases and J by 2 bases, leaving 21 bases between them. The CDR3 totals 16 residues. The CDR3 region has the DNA TGTGCCAGCACCTGGTCCCGGGACGAGTACCCCTACGAGCAGTACTTC. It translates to CASTWSRDEYPYEQYF.

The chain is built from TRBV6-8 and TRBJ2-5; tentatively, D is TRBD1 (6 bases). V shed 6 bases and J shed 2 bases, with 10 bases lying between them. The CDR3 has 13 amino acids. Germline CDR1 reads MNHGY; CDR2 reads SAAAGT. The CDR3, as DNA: TGTGCCAGCAGGGACAGTTTACAAGAGACCCAGTACTTC. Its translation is CASRDSLQETQYF.

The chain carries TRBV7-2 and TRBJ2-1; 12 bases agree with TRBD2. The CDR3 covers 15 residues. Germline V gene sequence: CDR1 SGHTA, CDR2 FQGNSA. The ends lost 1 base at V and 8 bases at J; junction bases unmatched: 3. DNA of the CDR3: TGTGCCAGCAGCTTAGTGCTAGCGGGAGGGTATGAGCAGTTCTTC. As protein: CASSLVLAGGYEQFF.

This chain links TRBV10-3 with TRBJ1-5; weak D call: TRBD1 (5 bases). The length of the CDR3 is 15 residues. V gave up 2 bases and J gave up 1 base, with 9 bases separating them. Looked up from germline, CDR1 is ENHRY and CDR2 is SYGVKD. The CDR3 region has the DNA TGTGCCATCAGTGAGGGGGCTAGGAGCAATCAGCCCCAGCATTTT. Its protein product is CAISEGARSNQPQHF.

The chain's CDR3 is CASSVVPLDRGRTEAFF. CDR3 sequence (DNA): TGTGCCAGCAGCGTAGTCCCCTTAGACAGGGGGCGGACTGAAGCTTTCTTT. The rearrangement links TRBV9 to TRBJ1-1; 10 bases align to TRBD1. CDR1 and CDR2 from the germline V gene are SGDLS and YYNGEE. The CDR3 length is 17 residues. J was trimmed by 5 bases and V by 0 bases; bases with no gene match: 10. The full variable domain, rest sourced from reference TRBV9 and TRBJ1-1, is DSGVTQTPKHLITATGQRVTLRCSPRSGDLSVYWYQQSLDQGLQFLIQYYNGEERAKGNILERFSAQQFPDLHSELNLSSLELGDSALYFCASSVVPLDRGRTEAFFGQGTRLTVV.

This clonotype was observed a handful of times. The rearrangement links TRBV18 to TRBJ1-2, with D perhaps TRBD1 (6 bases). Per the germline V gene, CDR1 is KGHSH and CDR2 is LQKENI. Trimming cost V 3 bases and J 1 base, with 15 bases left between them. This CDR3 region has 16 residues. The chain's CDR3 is CASSPPKGVGNYGYTF. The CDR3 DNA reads TGTGCCAGCTCACCCCCGAAGGGGGTTGGTAACTATGGCTACACCTTC.

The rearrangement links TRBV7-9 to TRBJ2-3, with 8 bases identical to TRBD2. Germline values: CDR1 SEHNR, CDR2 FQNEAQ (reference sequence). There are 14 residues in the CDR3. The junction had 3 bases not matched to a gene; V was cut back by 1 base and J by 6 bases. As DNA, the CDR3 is TGTGCCAGCAGCTTAGTCGCTAGCGGGGATACGCAGTATTTT. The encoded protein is CASSLVASGDTQYF.

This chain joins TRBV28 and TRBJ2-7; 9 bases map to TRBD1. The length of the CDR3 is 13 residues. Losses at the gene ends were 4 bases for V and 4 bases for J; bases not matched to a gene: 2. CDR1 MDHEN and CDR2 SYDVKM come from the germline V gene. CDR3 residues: CASSWTGDYEQYF. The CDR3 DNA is TGTGCCAGCAGTTGGACAGGGGATTACGAGCAGTACTTC.

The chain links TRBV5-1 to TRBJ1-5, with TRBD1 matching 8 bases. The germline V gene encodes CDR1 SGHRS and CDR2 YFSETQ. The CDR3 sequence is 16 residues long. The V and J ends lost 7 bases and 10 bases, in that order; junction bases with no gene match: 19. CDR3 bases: TGCGCCAGCCTCGGCCCCCAAGACGGACAGGGAGGACCCCAGCATTTT. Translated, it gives CASLGPQDGQGGPQHF.

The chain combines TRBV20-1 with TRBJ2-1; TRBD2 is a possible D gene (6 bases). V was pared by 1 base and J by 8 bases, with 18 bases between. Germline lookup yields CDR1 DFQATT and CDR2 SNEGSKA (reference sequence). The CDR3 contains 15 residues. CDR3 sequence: CSARAVETSYDEQFF. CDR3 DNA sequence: TGCAGTGCTAGAGCGGTGGAGACTAGTTATGATGAGCAGTTCTTC.

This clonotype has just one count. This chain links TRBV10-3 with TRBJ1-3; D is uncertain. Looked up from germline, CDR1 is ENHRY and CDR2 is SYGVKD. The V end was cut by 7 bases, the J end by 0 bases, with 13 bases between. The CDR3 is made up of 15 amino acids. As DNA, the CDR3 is TGTGCCATCACGAACAGATTAAGCTCTGGAAACACCATATATTTT. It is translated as CAITNRLSSGNTIYF.

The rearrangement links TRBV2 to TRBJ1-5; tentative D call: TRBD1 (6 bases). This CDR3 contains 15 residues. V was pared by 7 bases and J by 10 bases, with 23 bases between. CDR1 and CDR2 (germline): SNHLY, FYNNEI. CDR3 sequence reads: CASKVYGGGAHPQHF. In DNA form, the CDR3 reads TGTGCCAGCAAAGTGTACGGGGGGGGGGCGCATCCCCAGCATTTT.

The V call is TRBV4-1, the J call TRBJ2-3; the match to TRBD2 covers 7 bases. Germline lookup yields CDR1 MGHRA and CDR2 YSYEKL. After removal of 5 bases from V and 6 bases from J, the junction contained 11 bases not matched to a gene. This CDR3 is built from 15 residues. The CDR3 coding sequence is TGCGCCAGCAGCACCCAGGTGGGGGGGGACGATACGCAGTATTTT. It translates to CASSTQVGGDDTQYF.

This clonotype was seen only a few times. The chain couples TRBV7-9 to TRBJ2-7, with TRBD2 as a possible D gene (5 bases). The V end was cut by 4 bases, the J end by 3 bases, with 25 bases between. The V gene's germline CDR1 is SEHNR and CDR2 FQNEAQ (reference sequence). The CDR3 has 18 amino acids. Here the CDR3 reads CASSSPTPGLASYYEQYF. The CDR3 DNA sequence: TGTGCCAGCAGCTCCCCCACGCCTGGGCTAGCTTCTTACTACGAGCAGTACTTC.

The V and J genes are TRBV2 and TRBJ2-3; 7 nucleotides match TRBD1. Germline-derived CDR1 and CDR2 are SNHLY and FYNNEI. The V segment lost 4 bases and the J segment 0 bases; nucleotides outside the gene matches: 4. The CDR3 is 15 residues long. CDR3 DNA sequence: TGTGCCAGCAGTGCATACAGGGGTAGCACAGATACGCAGTATTTT. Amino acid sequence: CASSAYRGSTDTQYF.

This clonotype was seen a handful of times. The CDR3 loop is CASSYGWGESYEQYF. CDR3 bases: TGTGCCAGCAGTTACGGGTGGGGTGAATCCTACGAGCAGTACTTC. The chain combines TRBV6-6 with TRBJ2-7; D unresolved. V lost 2 bases and J 1 base, leaving 12 bases between the germline ends. The CDR3 is 15 amino acids. Germline assignment: CDR1 MNHNY and CDR2 SVGAGI (reference sequence).

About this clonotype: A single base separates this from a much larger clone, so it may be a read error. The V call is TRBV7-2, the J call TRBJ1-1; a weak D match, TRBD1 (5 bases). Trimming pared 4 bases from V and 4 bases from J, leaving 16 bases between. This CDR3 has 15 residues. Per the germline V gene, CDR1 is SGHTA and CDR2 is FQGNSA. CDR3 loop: CASSSAGWYGTEAFF. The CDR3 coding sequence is TGTGCCAGCAGCTCGGCAGGGTGGTATGGCACTGAAGCTTTCTTT. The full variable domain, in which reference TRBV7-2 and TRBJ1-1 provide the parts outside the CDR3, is GAGVSQSPSNKVTEKGKDVELRCDPISGHTALYWYRQSLGQGLEFLIYFQGNSAPDKSGLPSDRFSAERTGGSVSTLTIQRTQQEDSAVYLCASSSAGWYGTEAFFGQGTRLTVV.

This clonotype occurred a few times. CDR3 amino acids: CASSLSGDYNEQFF. CDR3 in DNA: TGTGCCAGCAGCTTGAGCGGGGATTACAATGAGCAGTTCTTC. This sequence joins TRBV7-6 and TRBJ2-1; the match to TRBD2 covers 7 bases. CDR1 and CDR2 from the germline V gene are SGHVS and FNYEAQ. CDR3 length: 14 residues. J gave up 4 bases and V 3 bases, and 3 bases lay outside the gene matches.

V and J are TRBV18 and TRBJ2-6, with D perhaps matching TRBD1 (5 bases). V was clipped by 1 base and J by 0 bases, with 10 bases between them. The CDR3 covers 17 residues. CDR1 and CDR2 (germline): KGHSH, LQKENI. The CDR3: CASSPRGQNSGANVLTF. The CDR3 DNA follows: TGTGCCAGCTCACCACGGGGCCAAAACTCTGGGGCCAACGTCCTGACTTTC.

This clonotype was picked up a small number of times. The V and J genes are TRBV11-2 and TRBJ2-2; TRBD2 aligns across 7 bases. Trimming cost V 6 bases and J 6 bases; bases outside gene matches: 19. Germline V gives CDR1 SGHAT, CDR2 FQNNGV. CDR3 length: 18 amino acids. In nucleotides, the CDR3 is TGTGCCAGCAGACTAACGGGACGGGGACTAAGAAAGGCCGGGGAGCTGTTTTTT. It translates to CASRLTGRGLRKAGELFF.

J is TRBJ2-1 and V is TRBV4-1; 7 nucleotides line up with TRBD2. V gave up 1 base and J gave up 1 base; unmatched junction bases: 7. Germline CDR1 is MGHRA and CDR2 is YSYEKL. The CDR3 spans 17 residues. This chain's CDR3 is CASSQVAGRMSYNEQFF. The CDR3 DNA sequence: TGCGCCAGCAGCCAAGTGGCCGGGAGGATGTCCTACAATGAGCAGTTCTTC.

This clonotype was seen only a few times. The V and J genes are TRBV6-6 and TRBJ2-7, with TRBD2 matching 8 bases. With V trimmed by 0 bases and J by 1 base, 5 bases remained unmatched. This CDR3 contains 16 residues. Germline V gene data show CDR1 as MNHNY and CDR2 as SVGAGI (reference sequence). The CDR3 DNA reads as TGTGCCAGCAGTTACTCCCCCGGGGGGGGTTCCTACGAGCAGTACTTC. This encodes CASSYSPGGGSYEQYF.

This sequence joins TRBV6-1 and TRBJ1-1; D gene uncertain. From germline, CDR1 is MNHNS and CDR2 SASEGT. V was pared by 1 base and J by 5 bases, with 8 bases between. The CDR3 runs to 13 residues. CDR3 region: CASSEVRETEAFF. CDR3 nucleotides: TGTGCCAGCAGTGAAGTTAGGGAAACTGAAGCTTTCTTT.

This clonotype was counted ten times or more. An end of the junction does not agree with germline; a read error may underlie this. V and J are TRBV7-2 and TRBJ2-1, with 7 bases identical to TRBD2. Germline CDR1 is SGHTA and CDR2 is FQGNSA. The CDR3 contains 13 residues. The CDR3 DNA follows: TGTGCCAGCAGCTCGCCAACCACTAGCGCGAGAGTCTTC. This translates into CASSSPTTSARVF.

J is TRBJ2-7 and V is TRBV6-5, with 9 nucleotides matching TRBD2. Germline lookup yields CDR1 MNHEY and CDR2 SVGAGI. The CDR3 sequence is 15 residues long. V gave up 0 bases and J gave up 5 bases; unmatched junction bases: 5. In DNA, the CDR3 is TGTGCCAGCAGTTACTCGATCCTAGCGGGGCACGAGCAGTACTTC. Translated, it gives CASSYSILAGHEQYF.

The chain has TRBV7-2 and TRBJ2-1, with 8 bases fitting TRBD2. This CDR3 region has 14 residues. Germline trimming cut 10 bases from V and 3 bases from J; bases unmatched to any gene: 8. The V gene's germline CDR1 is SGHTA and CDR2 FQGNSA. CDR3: CAIVREGLYNEQFF. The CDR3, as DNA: TGTGCCATTGTCCGGGAGGGGCTCTACAATGAGCAGTTCTTC.